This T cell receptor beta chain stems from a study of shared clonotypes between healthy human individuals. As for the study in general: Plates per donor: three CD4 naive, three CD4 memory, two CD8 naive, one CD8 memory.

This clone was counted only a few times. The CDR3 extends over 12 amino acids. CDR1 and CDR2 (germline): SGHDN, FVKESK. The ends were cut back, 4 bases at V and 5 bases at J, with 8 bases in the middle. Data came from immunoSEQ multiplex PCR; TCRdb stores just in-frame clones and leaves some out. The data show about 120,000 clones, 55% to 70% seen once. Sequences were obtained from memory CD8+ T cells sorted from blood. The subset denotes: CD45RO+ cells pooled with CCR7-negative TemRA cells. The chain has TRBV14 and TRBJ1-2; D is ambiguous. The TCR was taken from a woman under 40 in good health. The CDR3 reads CASSPTYYGYTF. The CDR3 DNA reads TGTGCCAGCAGCCCCACCTATTATGGCTACACCTTC.